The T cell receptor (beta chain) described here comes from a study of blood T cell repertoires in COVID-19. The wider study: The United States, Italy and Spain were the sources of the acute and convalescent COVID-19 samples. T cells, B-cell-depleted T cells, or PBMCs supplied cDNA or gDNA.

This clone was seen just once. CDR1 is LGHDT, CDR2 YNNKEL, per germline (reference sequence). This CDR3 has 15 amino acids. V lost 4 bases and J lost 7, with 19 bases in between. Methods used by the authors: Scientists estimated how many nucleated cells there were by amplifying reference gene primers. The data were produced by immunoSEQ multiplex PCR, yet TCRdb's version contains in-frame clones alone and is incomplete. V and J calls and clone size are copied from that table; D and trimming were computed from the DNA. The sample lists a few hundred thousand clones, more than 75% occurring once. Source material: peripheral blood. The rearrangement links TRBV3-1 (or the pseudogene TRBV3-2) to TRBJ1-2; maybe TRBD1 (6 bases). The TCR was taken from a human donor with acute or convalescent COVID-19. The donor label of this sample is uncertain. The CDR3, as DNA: TGTGCCAGCAGCCCTTCCGGGGGGCAATCCGGTGGCTACACCTTC. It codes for CASSPSGGQSGGYTF.